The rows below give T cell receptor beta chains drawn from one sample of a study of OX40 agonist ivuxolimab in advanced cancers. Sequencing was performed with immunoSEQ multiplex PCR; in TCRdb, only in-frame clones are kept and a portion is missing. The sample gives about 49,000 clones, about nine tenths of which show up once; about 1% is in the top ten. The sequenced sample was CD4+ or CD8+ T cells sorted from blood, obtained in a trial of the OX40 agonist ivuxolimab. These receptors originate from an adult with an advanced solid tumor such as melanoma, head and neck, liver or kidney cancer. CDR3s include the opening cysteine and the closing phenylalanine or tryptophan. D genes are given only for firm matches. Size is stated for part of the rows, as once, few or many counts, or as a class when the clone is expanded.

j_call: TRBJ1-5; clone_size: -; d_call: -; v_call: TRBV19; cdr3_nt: TGTGCCAGTAGTACCCCTGAGGGGAGGGGTAGCAATCAGCCCCAGCATTTT; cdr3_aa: CASSTPEGRGSNQPQHF
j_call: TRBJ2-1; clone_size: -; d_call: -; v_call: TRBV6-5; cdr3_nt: TGTGCCACCACTTCGAGGCCAGAGGCGTACAATGAGCAGTTCTTC; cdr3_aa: CATTSRPEAYNEQFF
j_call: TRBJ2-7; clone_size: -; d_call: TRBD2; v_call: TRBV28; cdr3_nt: TGTGCCAGCAGTCCCAGTCTAGCGGGTCTCTACGAGCAGTACTTC; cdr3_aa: CASSPSLAGLYEQYF
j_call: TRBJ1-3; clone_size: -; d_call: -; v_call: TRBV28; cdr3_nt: TGTGCCAGCAGCCTTCCCTCTGGAAACACCATATATTTT; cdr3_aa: CASSLPSGNTIYF
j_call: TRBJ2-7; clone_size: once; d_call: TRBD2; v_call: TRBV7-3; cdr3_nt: TGTGCCAGCAGCTCCAAAGCGGGAGTAGAGCAGTACTTC; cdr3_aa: CASSSKAGVEQYF
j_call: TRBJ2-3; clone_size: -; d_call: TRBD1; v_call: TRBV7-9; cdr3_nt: TGTGCCAGCAGTCCGATGGACAGGGGGGAAACAGATACGCAGTATTTT; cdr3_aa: CASSPMDRGETDTQYF
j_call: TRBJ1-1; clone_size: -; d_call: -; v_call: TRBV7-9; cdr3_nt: TGTGCCAGCAGCTTGTCCTTTTTCAGGCGGGGACTTGAAGCTTTCTTT; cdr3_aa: CASSLSFFRRGLEAFF
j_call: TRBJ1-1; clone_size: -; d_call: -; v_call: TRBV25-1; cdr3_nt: TGTGCCAGCAGGTCACAGGAGGTGAACACTGAAGCTTTCTTT; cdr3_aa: CASRSQEVNTEAFF
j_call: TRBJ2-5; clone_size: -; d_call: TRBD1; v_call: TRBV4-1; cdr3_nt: TGCGCCAGCAGCCAATCACAAGCGACAGGGGAAGAGACCCAGTACTTC; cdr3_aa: CASSQSQATGEETQYF
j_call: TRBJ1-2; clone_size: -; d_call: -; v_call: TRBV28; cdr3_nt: TGTGCCAGCAGTTTTTATGGGGGCTACACCTTC; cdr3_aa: CASSFYGGYTF
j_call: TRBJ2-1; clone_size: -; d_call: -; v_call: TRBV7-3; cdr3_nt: TGTGCCAGCAGCAAGAGCCGCTCCTCCTACAATGAGCAGTTCTTC; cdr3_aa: CASSKSRSSYNEQFF
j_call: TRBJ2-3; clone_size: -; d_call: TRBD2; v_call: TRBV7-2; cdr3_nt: TGTGCCAGCAGCTTAGCGACTAGCGGGAGTATCACAGATACGCAGTATTTT; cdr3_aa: CASSLATSGSITDTQYF
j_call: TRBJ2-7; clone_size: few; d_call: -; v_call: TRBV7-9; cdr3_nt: TGTGCCAGCAGCTCCCCGGGACTCCCTTTGACCTACGAGCAGTACTTC; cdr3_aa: CASSSPGLPLTYEQYF
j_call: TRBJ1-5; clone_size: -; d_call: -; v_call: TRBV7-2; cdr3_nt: TGTGCCAGCAGCTGGAAGGTGGGGGCGGGTCAGCCCCAGCATTTT; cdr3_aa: CASSWKVGAGQPQHF
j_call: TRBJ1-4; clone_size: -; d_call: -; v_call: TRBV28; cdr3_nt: TGTGCCAGCAGTCTTCAGGGTGGCAATGAAAAACTGTTTTTT; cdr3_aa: CASSLQGGNEKLFF
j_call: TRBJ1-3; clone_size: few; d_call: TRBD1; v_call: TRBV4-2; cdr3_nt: TGTGCCAGCAGCCAATACACAGGGGGAAACTCTGGAAACACCATATATTTT; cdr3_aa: CASSQYTGGNSGNTIYF
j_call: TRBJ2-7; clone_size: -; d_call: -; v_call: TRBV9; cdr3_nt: TGTGCCAGCAGCGTGGCGACTACCTCCTACGAGCAGTACTTC; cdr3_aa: CASSVATTSYEQYF
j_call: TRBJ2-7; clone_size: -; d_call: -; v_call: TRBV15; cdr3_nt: TGTGCCACCAGCAGTCCCGGGACTCCTCTTGCCGAGCAGTACTTC; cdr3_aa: CATSSPGTPLAEQYF
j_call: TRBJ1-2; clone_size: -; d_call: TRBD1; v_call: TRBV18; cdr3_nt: TGTGCCAGCTCAACCGGGACAGGGAACTATGGCTACACCTTC; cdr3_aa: CASSTGTGNYGYTF
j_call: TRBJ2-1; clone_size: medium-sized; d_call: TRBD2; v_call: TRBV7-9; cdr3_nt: TGTGCCAGCAGCATTAGCGGGGAGGCCCAGTTCTTC; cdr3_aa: CASSISGEAQFF
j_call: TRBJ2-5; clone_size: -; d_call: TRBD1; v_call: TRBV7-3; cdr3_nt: TGTGCCAGCAGACCGGGACAGGGTTTGGAGACCCAGTACTTC; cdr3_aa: CASRPGQGLETQYF